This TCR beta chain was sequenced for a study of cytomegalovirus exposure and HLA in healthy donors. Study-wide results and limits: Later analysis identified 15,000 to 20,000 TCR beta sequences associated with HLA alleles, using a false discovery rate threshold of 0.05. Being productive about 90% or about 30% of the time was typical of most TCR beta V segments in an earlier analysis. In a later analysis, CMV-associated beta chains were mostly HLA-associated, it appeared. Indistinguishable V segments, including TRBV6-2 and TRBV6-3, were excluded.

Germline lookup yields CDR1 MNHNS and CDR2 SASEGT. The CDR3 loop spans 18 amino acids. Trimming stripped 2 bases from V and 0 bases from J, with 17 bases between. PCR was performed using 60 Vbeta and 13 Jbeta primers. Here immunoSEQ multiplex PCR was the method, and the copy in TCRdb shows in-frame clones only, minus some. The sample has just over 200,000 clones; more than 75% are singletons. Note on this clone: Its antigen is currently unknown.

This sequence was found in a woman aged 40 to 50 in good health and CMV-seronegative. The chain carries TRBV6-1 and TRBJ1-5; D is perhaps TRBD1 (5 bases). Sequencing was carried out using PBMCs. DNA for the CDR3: TGTGCCAGCAGTGAATCCCCCGCGACAGAGACTAGCAATCAGCCCCAGCATTTT. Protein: CASSESPATETSNQPQHF.